This TCR beta chain was identified during a study of T cells of healthy individuals. This clonotype was picked up many times. Germline assignment: CDR1 MNHNY and CDR2 SVGAGI (reference sequence). V lost 4 bases and J lost 0, with 16 bases in between. The CDR3 totals 17 residues. Via MiXCR, TCRdb re-called the 5' RACE reads, giving one row per CDR3 protein. The table lists tens of thousands of distinct CDR3 sequences, roughly 16% of them singletons. The TCR comes from a human donor in good health. This chain uses TRBV6-6 with TRBJ2-1; D might be TRBD2 (6 bases). The CDR3 bases are TGTGCCAGCAGTTCGAACCCCAGCGGGCTCTCCTACAATGAGCAGTTCTTC. Translation: CASSSNPSGLSYNEQFF.